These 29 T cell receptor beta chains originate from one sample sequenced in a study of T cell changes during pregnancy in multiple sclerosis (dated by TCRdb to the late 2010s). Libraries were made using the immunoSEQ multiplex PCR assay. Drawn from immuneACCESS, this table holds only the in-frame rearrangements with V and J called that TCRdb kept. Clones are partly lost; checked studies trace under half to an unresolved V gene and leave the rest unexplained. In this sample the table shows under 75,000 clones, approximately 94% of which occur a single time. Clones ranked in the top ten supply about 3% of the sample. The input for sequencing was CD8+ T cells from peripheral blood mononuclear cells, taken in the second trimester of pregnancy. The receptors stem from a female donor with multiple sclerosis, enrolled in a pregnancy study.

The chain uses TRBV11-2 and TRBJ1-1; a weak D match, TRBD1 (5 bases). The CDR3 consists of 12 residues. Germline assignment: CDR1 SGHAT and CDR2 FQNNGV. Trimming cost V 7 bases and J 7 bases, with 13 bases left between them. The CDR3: CASTDGGIEAFF. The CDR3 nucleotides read TGTGCCAGCACCGATGGGGGGATTGAAGCTTTCTTT.

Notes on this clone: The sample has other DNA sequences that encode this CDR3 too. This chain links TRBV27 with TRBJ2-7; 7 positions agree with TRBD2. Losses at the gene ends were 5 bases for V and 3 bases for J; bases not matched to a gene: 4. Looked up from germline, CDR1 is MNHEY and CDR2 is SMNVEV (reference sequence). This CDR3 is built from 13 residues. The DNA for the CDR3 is TGTGCCAGCAGTCCGGGACTATACTACGAGCAGTACTTC. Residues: CASSPGLYYEQYF.

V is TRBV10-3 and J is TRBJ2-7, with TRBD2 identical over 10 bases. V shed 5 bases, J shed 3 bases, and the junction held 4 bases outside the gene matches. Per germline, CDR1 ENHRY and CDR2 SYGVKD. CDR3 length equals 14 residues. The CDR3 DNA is TGTGCCATCAGTTCAGCGGGAGGGAACTACGAGCAGTACTTC. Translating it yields CAISSAGGNYEQYF.

This chain's CDR3 is CASQENTEAFF. The CDR3 DNA reads TGCGCCTCACAGGAGAACACTGAAGCTTTCTTT. V is TRBV10-2 and J is TRBJ1-1; a possible D gene is TRBD1 (5 bases). Germline V gene lookup returns CDR1 WSHSY and CDR2 SAAADI. The CDR3 totals 11 residues. The V gene lost 11 bases and the J gene lost 1 base, with 8 bases spanning the gap.

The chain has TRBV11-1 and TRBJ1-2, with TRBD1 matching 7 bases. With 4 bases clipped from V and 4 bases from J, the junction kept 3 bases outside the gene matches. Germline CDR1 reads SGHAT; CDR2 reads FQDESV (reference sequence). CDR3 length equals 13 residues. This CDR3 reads CASSSTGVYGYTF. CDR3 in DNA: TGTGCCAGCAGCTCCACAGGGGTCTATGGCTACACCTTC.

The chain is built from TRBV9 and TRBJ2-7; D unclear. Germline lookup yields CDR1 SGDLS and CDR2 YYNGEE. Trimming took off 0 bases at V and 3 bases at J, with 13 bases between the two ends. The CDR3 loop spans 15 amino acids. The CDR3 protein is CASSVVGRSDYEQYF. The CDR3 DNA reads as TGTGCCAGCAGCGTAGTGGGCAGGTCTGACTACGAGCAGTACTTC.

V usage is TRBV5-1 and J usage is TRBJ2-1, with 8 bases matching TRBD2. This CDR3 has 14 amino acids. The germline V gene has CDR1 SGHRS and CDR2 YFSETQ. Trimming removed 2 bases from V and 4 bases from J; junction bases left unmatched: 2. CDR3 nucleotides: TGCGCCAGCAGCTTCACTAGCGGATACAATGAGCAGTTCTTC. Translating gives CASSFTSGYNEQFF.

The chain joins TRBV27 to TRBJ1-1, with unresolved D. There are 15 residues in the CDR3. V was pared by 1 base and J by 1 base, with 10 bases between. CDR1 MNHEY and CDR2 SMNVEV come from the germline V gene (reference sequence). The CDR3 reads CASSLWVGRNTEAFF. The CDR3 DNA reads TGTGCCAGCAGTTTATGGGTTGGGCGGAACACTGAAGCTTTCTTT.

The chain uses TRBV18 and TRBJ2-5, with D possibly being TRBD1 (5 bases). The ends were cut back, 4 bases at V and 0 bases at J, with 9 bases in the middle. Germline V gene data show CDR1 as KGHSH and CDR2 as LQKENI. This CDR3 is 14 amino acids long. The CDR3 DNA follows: TGTGCCAGCTCACGACGACAGTACCAAGAGACCCAGTACTTC. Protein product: CASSRRQYQETQYF.

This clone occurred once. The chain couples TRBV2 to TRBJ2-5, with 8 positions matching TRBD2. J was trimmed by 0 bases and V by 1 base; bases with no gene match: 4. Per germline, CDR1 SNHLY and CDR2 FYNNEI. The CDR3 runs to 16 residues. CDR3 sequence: CASSEGSSGYQETQYF. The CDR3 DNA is TGTGCCAGCAGTGAAGGGTCTAGCGGGTACCAAGAGACCCAGTACTTC.

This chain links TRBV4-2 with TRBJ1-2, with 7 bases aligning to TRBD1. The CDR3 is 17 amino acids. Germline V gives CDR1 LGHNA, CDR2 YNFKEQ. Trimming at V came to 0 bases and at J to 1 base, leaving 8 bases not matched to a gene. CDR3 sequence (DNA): TGTGCCAGCAGCCAAGAATCCGGGACAGCCAGTAACTATGGCTACACCTTC. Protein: CASSQESGTASNYGYTF.

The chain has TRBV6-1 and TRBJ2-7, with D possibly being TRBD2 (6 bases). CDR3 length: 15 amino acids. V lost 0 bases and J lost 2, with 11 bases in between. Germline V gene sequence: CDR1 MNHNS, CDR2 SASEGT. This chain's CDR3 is CASSEAGTSTYEQYF. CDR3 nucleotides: TGTGCCAGCAGTGAAGCGGGGACTTCTACCTACGAGCAGTACTTC.

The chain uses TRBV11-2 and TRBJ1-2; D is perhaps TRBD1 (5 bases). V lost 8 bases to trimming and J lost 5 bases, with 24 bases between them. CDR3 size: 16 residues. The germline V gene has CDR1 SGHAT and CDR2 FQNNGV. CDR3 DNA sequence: TGTGCCAGCGGAGTCACAGGTCCTTCCCCGTATTATGGCTACACCTTC. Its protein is CASGVTGPSPYYGYTF.

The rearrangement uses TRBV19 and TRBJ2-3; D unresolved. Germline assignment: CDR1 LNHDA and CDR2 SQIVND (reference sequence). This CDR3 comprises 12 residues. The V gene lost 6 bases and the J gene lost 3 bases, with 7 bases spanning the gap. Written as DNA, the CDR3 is TGTGCCAGTAGGTTCCGTACAGATACGCAGTATTTT. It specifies CASRFRTDTQYF.

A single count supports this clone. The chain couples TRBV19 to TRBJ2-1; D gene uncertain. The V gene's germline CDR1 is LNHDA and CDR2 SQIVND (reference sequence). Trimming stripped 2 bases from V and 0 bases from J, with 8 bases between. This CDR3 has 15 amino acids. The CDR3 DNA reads TGTGCCAGTAGTATAAGTGTGAGCTCCTACAATGAGCAGTTCTTC. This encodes CASSISVSSYNEQFF.

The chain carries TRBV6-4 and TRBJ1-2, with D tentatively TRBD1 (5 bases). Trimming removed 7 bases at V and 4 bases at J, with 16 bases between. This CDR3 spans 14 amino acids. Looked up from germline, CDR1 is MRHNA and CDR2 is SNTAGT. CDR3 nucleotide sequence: TGTGCCAGCATTACGACAGACCGAGGCTATGGCTACACCTTC. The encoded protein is CASITTDRGYGYTF.

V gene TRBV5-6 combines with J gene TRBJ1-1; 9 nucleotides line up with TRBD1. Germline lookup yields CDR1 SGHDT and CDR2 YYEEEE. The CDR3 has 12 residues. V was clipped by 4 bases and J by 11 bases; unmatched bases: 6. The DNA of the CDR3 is TGTGCCAGCAGCGCAGGGACAGGGATCGCTTTCTTT. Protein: CASSAGTGIAFF.

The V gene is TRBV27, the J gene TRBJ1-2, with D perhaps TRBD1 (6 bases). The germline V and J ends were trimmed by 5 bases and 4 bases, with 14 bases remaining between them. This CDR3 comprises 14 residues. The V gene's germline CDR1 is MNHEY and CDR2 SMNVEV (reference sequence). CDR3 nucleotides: TGTGCCAGCAGTCCCCCGGGGGGCCTCTATGGCTACACCTTC. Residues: CASSPPGGLYGYTF.

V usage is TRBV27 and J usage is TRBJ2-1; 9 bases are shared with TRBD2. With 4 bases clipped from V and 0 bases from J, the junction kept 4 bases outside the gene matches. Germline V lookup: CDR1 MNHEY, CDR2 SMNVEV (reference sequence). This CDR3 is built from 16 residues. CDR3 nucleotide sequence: TGTGCCAGCAGTTCCCTAGCGGGACTCTCCTACAATGAGCAGTTCTTC. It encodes CASSSLAGLSYNEQFF.

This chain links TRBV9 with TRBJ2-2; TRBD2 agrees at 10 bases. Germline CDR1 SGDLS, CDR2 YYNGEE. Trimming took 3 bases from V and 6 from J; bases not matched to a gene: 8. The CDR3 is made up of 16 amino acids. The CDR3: CASSAPAGGPSGELFF. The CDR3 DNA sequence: TGTGCCAGCAGCGCCCCAGCGGGAGGGCCCTCCGGGGAGCTGTTTTTT. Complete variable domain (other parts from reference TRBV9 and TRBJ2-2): DSGVTQTPKHLITATGQRVTLRCSPRSGDLSVYWYQQSLDQGLQFLIQYYNGEERAKGNILERFSAQQFPDLHSELNLSSLELGDSALYFCASSAPAGGPSGELFFGEGSRLTVL.

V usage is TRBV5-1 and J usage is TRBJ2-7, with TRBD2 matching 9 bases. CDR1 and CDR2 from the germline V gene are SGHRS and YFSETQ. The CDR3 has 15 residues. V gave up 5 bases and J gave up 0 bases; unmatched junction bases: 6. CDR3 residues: CASSVGSGSSYEQYF. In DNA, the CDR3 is TGCGCCAGCAGTGTCGGTAGCGGGAGCTCCTACGAGCAGTACTTC.

The CDR3 spells CASSRRQGERTEAFF. CDR3 DNA: TGTGCCAGCAGCCGACGACAGGGCGAGCGGACTGAAGCTTTCTTT. The chain couples TRBV27 to TRBJ1-1, with 7 bases lining up with TRBD1. The germline V gene encodes CDR1 MNHEY and CDR2 SMNVEV (reference sequence). The CDR3 loop spans 15 amino acids. Germline trimming cut 6 bases from V and 5 bases from J; bases unmatched to any gene: 12.

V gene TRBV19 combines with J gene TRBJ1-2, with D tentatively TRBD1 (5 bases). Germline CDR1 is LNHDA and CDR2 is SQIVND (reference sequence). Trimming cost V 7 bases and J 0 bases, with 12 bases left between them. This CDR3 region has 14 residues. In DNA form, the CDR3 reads TGTGCCAGTATTGGGGGACTGGCTAACTATGGCTACACCTTC. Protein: CASIGGLANYGYTF.

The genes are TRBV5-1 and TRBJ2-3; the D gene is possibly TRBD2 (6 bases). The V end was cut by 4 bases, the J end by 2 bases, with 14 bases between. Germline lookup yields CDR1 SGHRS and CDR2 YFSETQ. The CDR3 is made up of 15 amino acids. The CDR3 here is CASSPPLAYTDTQYF. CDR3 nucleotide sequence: TGCGCCAGCAGCCCTCCTCTAGCGTACACAGATACGCAGTATTTT.

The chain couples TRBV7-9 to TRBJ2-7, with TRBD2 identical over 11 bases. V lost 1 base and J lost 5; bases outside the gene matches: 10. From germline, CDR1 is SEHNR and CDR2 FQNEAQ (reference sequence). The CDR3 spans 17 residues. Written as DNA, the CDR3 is TGTGCCAGCAGCTTAGAAGTCACTAGCGGGAGAATTGACGAGCAGTACTTC. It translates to CASSLEVTSGRIDEQYF.

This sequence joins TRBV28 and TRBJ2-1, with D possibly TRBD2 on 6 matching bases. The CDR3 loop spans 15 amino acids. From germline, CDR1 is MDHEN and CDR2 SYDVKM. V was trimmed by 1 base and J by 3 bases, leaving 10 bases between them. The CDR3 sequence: CASSLSGGLYNEQFF. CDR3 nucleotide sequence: TGTGCCAGCAGTTTATCCGGGGGACTCTACAATGAGCAGTTCTTC.

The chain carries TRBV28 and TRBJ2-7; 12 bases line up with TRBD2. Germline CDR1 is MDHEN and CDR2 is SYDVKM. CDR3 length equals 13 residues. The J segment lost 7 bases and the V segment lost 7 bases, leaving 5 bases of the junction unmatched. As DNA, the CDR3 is TGTGCCAGCATCAGACTAGCGGGAGAAGAGCAGTACTTC. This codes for CASIRLAGEEQYF.

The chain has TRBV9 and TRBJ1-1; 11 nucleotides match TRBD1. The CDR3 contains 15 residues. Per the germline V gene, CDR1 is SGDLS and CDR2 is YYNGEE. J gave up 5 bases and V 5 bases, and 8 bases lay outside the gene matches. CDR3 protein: CASRGQGGIRTEAFF. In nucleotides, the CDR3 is TGTGCCAGCAGGGGACAGGGGGGTATACGGACTGAAGCTTTCTTT.

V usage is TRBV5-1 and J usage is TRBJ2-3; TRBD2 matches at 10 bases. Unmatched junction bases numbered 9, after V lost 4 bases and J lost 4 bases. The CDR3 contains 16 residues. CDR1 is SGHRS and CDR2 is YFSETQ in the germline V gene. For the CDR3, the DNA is TGCGCCAGCAGCCTTCTTATAGCGGGAGGTGCAGATACGCAGTATTTT. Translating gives CASSLLIAGGADTQYF.